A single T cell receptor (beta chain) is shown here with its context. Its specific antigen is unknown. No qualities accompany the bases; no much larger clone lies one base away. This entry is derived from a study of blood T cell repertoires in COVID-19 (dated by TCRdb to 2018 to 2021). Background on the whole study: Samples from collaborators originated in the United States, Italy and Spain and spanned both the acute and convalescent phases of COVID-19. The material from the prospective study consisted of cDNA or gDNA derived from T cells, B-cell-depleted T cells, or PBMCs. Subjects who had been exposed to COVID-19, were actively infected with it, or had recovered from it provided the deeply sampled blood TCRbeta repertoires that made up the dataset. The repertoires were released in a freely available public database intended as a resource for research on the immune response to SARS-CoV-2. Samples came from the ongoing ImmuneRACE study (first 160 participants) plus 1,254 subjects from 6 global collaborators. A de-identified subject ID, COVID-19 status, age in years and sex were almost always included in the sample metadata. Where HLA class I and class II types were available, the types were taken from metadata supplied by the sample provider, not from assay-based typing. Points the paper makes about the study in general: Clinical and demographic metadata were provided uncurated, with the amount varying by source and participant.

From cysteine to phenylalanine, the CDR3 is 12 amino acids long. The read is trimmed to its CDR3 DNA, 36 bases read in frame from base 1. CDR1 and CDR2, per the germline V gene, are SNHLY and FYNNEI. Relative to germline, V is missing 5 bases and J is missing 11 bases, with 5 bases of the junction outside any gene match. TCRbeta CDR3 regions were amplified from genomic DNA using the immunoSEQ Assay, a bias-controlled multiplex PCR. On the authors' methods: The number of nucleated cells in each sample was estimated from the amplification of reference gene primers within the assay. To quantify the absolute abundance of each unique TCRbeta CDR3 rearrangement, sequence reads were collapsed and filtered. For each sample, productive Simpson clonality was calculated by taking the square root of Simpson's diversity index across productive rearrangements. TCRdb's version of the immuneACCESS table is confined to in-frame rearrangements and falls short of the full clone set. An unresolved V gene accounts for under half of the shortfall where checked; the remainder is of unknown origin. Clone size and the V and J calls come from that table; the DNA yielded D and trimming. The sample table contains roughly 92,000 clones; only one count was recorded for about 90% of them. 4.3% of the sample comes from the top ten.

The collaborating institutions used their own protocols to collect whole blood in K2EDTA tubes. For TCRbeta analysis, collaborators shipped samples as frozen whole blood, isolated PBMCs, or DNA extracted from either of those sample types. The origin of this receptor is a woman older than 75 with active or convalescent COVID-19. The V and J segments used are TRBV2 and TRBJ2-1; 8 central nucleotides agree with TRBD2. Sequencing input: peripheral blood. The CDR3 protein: CASSSGGGKQFF. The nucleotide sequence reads TGTGCCAGCAGTTCGGGCGGGGGGAAGCAGTTCTTC.